This T cell receptor (beta chain) stems from a study of Graves' ophthalmopathy and Graves' hyperthyroidism. Amplifying from RNA transcripts, the study obtained TCR beta CDR3 regions. First-round RT-PCR employed HTBI primers, with a second-round multiplex PCR after it. TCRdb redid the calling of the multiplex PCR reads with MiXCR, one entry per CDR3 protein. The data contain 500,000 to 800,000 distinct CDR3 sequences, under 50% of them singletons. Study conclusions and caveats: With around 65% sensitivity and over 72% specificity, the model predicted ophthalmopathy progression.

A remark on this clonotype: Antigen: not known.

Germline CDR1 reads SQVTM; CDR2 reads ANQGSEA. CDR3 length: 10 amino acids. Trimming removed 6 bases from V and 6 bases from J; junction bases left unmatched: 2. Sequencing was performed on peripheral blood. This receptor was identified in an adult man with Graves' ophthalmopathy. This chain joins TRBV29-1 and TRBJ2-7, with 7 bases matching TRBD2. CDR3 in amino acids: CSVLAGEQYF. The CDR3 DNA reads as TGCAGCGTGTTAGCGGGCGAGCAGTACTTC.